In its sample, the clone carrying this T cell receptor (beta chain) was seen a few times. The PCR was carried out with 60 Vbeta primers and 13 Jbeta primers. This table comes from immunoSEQ multiplex PCR, and its TCRdb copy is limited to in-frame clones, with some not included. The table lists under 170,000 clones, 55% to 75% of them singletons. The sample comes from a study of cytomegalovirus exposure and HLA in healthy donors. This CDR3 comprises 13 residues. Sample: PBMCs. This TCR came from a woman aged 55 to 70 in good health and CMV-seropositive. V gene TRBV21-1 combines with J gene TRBJ2-1; the table's D gene call, TRBD1, was not cross checked with the DNA. TRBV21-1 is reported as a pseudogene. CDR3 region: CATAGGRNNEQFF. DNA for the CDR3: TGTGCCACCGCAGGGGGGAGGAACAATGAGCAGTTCTTC.